This T cell receptor beta chain derives from a study of blood T cell repertoires in COVID-19. Overall study: Acute and convalescent COVID-19 specimens originated in the United States, Italy and Spain. PBMCs, B-cell-depleted T cells, or T cells provided the cDNA or gDNA that made up the material.

While infection was still active, Seattle patients were enrolled and then followed longitudinally. Methods used by the authors: Amplification of reference gene primers provided the estimated nucleated cell counts. The repertoire was sequenced with immunoSEQ multiplex PCR; TCRdb's copy has only in-frame clones and lacks some. V and J calls and clone size are given by that table; D and trimming were obtained from the DNA. Of about 250,000 clones in the sample, around 82% were seen once. This TCR was sampled from a person aged 65-85 years with COVID-19, enrolled during active disease. Material: peripheral blood.

CDR3 amino acids: CASSPGGQGLYEQYF. The CDR3, as DNA: TGTGCCAGCAGCCCAGGAGGGCAGGGATTATACGAGCAGTACTTC. The rearrangement uses TRBV3-1 (or the pseudogene TRBV3-2) and TRBJ2-7; TRBD2 is a possible D gene (6 bases). V lost 4 bases, J lost 4 bases, and 17 bases lay in between. Germline CDR1 and CDR2: LGHDT and YNNKEL (reference sequence). The CDR3 runs to 15 residues.